This TCR beta chain was obtained from a study of blood T cells in healthy people across ages. Next came a second PCR, run for about 6 to 12 cycles, which used a sample-barcoded 5' primer along with a J-beta primer mix. TCRdb used MiXCR to reprocess the 5' RACE reads, holding one entry per CDR3 protein. Of around 1,000,000 distinct CDR3 sequences detected, roughly two fifths appear once; the ten largest clones hold under 15%. Healthy Russian Caucasian donors spanned ages roughly 6 to 100 years. RNA extraction gave at least 5 micrograms of total RNA per sample. From germline, CDR1 is SNHLY and CDR2 FYNNEI. The CDR3 runs to 17 residues. The J segment lost 4 bases and the V segment lost 0 bases, leaving 7 bases of the junction unmatched.

Sequencing used blood. The genes are TRBV2 and TRBJ2-1; 9 positions agree with TRBD1. This clonotype was sampled from a man in his late teens or twenties in good health. The chain's CDR3 is CASSEALGGTGYNEQFF. Here the CDR3 DNA reads TGTGCCAGCAGTGAAGCGCTAGGTGGGACAGGGTACAATGAGCAGTTCTTC.